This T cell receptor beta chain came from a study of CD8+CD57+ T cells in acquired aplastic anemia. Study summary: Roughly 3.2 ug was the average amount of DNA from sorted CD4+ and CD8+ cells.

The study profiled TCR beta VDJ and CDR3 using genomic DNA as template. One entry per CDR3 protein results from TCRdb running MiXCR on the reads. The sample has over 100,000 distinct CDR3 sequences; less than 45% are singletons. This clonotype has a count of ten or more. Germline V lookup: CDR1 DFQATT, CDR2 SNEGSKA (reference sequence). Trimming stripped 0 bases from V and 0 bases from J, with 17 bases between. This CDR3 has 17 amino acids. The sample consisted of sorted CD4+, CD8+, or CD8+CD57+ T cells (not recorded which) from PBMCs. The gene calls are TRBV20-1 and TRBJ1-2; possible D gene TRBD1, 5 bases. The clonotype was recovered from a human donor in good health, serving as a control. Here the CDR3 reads CSARDSGHRISNYGYTF. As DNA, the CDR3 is TGCAGTGCTAGAGATAGTGGACACCGAATTTCTAACTATGGCTACACCTTC.